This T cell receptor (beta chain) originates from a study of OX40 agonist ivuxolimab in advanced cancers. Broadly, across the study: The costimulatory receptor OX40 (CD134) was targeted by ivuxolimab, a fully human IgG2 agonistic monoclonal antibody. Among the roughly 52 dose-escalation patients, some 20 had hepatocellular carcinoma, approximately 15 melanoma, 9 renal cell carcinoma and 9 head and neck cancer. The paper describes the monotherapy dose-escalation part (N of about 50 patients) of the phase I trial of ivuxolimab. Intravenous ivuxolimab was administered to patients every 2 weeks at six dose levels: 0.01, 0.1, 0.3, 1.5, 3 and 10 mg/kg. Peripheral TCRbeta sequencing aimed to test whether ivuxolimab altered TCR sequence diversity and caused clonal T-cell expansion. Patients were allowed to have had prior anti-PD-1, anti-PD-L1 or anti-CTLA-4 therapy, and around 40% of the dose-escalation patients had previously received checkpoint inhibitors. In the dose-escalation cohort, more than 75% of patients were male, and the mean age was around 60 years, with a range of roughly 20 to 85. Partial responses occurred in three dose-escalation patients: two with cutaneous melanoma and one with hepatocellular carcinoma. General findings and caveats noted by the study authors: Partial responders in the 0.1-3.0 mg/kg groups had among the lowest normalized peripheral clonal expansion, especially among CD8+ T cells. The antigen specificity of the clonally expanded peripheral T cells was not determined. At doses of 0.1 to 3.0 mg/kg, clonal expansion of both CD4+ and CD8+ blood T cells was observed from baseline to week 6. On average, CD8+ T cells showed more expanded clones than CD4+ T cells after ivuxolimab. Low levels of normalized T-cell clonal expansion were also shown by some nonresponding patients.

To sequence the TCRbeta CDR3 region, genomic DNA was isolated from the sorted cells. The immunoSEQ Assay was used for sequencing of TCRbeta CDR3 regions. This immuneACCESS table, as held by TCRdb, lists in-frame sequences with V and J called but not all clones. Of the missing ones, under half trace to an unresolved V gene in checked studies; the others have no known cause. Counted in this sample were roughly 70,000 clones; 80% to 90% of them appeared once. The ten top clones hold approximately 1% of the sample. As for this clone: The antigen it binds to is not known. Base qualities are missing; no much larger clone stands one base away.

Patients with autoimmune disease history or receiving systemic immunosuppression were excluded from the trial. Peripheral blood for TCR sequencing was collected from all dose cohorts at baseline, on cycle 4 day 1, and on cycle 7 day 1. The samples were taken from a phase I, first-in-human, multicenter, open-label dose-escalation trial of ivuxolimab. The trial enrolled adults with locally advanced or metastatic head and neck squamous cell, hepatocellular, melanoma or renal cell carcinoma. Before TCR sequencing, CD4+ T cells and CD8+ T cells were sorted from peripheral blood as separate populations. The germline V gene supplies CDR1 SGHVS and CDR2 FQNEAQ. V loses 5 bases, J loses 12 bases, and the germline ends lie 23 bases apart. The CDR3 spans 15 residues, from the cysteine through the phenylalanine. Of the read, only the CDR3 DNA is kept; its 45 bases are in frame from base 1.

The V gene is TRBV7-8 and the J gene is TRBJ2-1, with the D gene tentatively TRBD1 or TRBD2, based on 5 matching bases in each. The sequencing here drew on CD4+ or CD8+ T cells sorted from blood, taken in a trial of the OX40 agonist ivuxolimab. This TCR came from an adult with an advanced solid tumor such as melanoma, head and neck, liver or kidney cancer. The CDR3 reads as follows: CASSPRETGASGQFF. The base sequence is TGTGCCAGCAGCCCGCGTGAGACTGGGGCCAGCGGGCAGTTCTTC.